Here is one T cell receptor (beta chain) with its context. Its antigen is unidentified. Unique molecular identifiers were used in preparing the TCRbeta library. Each CDR3 protein gets one entry after TCRdb re-called the PCR reads with MiXCR. The sample carries around 270,000 distinct CDR3 sequences, 10% recorded once. This sample was included in a study of T-cell reconstitution after alpha-beta-depleted transplantation in children. Study results and limitations: TCRbeta diversity was high at day 60 in some patients (a result of surviving recipient T cells and thymic progenitors). At the one-year point after transplant, T-cell counts and TCRbeta diversity were found to come mostly from T cells that had been newly produced. The origin of alpha-beta T cells about two months after transplant was reportedly several hundred expanded graft clones.

The CDR3 runs to 15 residues. Germline V gene lookup returns CDR1 MNHEY and CDR2 SMNVEV (reference sequence). Unmatched junction bases numbered 4, after V lost 6 bases and J lost 0 bases. The receptor comes from a boy under two years old with acute myeloid leukemia, due to receive a stem cell transplant. The sample in question was PBMCs, obtained before TCRalphabeta/CD19-depleted stem cell transplant. This sequence joins TRBV27 and TRBJ2-1; TRBD2 agrees at 8 bases. The CDR3 region is CASRTGTSSYNEQFF. Written as DNA, the CDR3 is TGTGCCAGCAGGACCGGGACTAGCTCCTACAATGAGCAGTTCTTC.